Listed below are T cell receptor beta chains from one sample, sequenced in a study of T cells after yellow fever vaccination. TCRdb called the 5' RACE reads again in MiXCR, with one record for every CDR3 protein. The sample contains hundreds of thousands of distinct CDR3 sequences, around 20% of which appear only once. The material sequenced was PBMCs, taken before the yellow fever booster vaccination. The receptor set was obtained from a man between 18 and 29 years old who received the YFV17D yellow fever vaccine. The CDR3 runs from the conserved cysteine through the conserved F or W. D genes are given only for firm matches. Size tells how often a clone was seen (once, few, many) or the class of an expanded clone, and some rows leave it out.

TRBV20-1	-	TRBJ1-2	-	TGCAGTGCTAGCGGGGGTCCGGGAGGCTACACCTTC	CSASGGPGGYTF
TRBV15	few	TRBJ2-3	TRBD1	TGTGCCACCAGCAGAGACTTGGGACAGATCACAGATACGCAGTATTTT	CATSRDLGQITDTQYF
TRBV2	-	TRBJ2-7	TRBD1	TGTGCCAGCAGTGCCGGGACAGGGTATGGATACGAGCAGTACTTC	CASSAGTGYGYEQYF
TRBV24-1	-	TRBJ1-5	-	TGTGCCACCAGTGACCCGGCCTCTGGGCAGCCCCAGCATTTT	CATSDPASGQPQHF
TRBV10-2	many	TRBJ2-2	-	TGCGCCAGCAGTGAACGAACAGGGGAGCTGTTTTTT	CASSERTGELFF
TRBV5-1	few	TRBJ1-2	-	TGCGCCAGCAGCTTCGGGACACAGGTTTCCTACACCTTC	CASSFGTQVSYTF
TRBV5-1	-	TRBJ1-1	-	TGCGCCAGCAGCTTGGCCGAGGCCAGTTTGAACACTGAAGCTTTCTTT	CASSLAEASLNTEAFF
TRBV19	few	TRBJ1-1	-	TGTGCCAGCGCTGAGAGGGAGGGACGCCCGAACACTGAAGCTTTCTTT	CASAEREGRPNTEAFF
TRBV20-1	-	TRBJ1-4	TRBD1	TGCAGTGCCGCGGACAGGGATAATGAAAAACTGTTTTTT	CSAADRDNEKLFF
TRBV5-5	-	TRBJ2-7	-	TGTGCCAGCAGCTTGGTGGTTATATCCGGGACGCCGACCTACGAGCAGTACTTC	CASSLVVISGTPTYEQYF
TRBV5-6	few	TRBJ2-3	-	TGTGCCAGCAGCTTGACCCCTACCGATACGCAGTATTTT	CASSLTPTDTQYF
TRBV5-1	-	TRBJ2-5	-	TGCGCCAGCAGCTTACGAGGGCCTTCACAAGAGACCCAGTACTTC	CASSLRGPSQETQYF
TRBV5-1	-	TRBJ2-7	-	TGCGCCAGCAGCTTGGGGGTATGGGACGAGCAGTACTTC	CASSLGVWDEQYF
TRBV12-3/TRBV12-4	-	TRBJ1-2	-	TGTGCCAGCAGCCCGACATTTAACTATGGCTACACCTTC	CASSPTFNYGYTF
TRBV7-2	few	TRBJ2-2	-	TGTGCCAGCAGCTTCCTCCAAGTCAGGGAGCTGTTTTTT	CASSFLQVRELFF
TRBV25-1	few	TRBJ1-1	-	TGTGCCAGCAGGTGGGGATACACTGAAGCTTTCTTT	CASRWGYTEAFF
TRBV5-6	few	TRBJ2-3	-	TGTGCCAGCAGCTTGGTTCCGGCCACAGATACGCAGTATTTT	CASSLVPATDTQYF